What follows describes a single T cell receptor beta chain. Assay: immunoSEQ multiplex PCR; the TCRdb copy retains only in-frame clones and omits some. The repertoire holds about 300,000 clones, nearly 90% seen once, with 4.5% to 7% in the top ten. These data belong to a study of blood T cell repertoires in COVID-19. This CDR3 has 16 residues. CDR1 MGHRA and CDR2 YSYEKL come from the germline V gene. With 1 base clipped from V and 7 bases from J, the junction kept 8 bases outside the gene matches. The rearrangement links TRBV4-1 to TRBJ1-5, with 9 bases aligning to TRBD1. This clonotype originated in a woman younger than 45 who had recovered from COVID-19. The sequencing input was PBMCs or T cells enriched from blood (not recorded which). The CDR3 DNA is TGCGCCAGCAGCCAAGCCCCGACAGGGGGTTGGCAGCCCCAGCATTTT. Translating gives CASSQAPTGGWQPQHF.